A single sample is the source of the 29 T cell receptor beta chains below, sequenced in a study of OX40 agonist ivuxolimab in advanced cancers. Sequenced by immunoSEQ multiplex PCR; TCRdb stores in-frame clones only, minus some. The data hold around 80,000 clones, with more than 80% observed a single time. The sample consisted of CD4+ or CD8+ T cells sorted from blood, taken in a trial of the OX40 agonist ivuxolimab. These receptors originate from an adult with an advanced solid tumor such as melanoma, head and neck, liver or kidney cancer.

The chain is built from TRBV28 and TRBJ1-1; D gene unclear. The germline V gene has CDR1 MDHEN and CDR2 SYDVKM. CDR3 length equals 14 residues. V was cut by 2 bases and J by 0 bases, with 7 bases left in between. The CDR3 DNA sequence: TGTGCCAGCAGTTTAATTCCCTTGAACACTGAAGCTTTCTTT. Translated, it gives CASSLIPLNTEAFF. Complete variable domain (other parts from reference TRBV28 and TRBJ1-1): DVKVTQSSRYLVKRTGEKVFLECVQDMDHENMFWYRQDPGLGLRLIYFSYDVKMKEKGDIPEGYSVSREKKERFSLILESASTNQTSMYLCASSLIPLNTEAFFGQGTRLTVV.

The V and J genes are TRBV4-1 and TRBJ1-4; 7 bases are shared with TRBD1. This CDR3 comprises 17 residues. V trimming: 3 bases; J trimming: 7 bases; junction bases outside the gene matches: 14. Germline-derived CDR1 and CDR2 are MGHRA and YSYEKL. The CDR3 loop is CASSHGRPTGTPEKLFF. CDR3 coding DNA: TGCGCCAGCAGCCACGGCCGCCCGACAGGGACCCCTGAAAAACTGTTTTTT.

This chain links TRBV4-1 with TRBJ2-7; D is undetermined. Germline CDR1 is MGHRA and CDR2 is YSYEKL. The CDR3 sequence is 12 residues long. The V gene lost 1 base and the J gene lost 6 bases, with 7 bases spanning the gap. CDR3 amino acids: CASSQVLGEQYF. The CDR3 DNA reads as TGCGCCAGCAGCCAAGTCCTGGGCGAGCAGTACTTC.

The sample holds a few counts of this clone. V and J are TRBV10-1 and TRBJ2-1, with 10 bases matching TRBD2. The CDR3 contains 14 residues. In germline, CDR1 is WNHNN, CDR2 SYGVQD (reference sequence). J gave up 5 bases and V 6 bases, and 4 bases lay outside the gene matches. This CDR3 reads CASSWTSGHNEQFF. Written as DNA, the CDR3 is TGCGCCAGCAGCTGGACTAGCGGACACAATGAGCAGTTCTTC.

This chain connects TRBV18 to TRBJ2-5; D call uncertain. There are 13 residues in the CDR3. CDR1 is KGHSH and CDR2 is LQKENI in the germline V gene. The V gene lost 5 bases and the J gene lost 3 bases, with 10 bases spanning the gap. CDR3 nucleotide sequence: TGTGCCAGCTCAAGGATCCTCGAAGAGACCCAGTACTTC. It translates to CASSRILEETQYF.

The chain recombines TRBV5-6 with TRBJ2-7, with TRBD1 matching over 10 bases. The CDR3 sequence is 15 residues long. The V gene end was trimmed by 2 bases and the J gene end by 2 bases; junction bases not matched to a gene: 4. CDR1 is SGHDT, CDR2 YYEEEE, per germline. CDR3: CASSFPGTGAYEQYF. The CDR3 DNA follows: TGTGCCAGCAGCTTCCCCGGGACAGGGGCCTACGAGCAGTACTTC.

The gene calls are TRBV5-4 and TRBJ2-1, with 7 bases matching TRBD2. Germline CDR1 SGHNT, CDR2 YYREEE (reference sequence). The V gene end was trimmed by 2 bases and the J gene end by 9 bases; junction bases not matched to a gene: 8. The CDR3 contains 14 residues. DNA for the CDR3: TGTGCCAGCAGCTTAGCGGGAATGGGTTTTGAGCAGTTCTTC. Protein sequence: CASSLAGMGFEQFF.

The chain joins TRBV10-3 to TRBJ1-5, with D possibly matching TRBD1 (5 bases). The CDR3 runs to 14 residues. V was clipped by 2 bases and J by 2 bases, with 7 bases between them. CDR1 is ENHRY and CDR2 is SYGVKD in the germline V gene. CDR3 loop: CAISEDSRNQPQHF. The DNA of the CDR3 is TGTGCCATCAGTGAGGACAGCCGCAATCAGCCCCAGCATTTT.

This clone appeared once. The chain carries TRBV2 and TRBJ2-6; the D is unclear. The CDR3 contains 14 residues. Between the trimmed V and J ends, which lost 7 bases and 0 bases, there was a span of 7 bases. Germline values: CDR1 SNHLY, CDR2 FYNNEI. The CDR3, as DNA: TGTGCCAGCAATTATCTCTCTGGGGCCAACGTCCTGACTTTC. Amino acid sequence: CASNYLSGANVLTF.

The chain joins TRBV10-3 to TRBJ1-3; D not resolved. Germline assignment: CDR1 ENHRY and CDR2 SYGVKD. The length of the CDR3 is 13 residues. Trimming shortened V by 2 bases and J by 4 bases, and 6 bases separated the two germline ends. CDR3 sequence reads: CAISEGRGNTIYF. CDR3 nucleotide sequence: TGTGCCATCAGTGAGGGCAGGGGAAACACCATATATTTT.

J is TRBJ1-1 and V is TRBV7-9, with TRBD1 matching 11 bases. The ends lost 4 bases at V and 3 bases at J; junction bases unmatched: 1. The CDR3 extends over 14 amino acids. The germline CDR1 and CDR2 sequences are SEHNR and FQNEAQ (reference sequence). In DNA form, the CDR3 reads TGTGCCAGCAGCTCGGGACAGGGGGACACTGAAGCTTTCTTT. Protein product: CASSSGQGDTEAFF. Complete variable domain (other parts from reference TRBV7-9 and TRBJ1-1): DTGVSQNPRHKITKRGQNVTFRCDPISEHNRLYWYRQTLGQGPEFLTYFQNEAQLEKSRLLSDRFSAERPKGSFSTLEIQRTEQGDSAMYLCASSSGQGDTEAFFGQGTRLTVV.

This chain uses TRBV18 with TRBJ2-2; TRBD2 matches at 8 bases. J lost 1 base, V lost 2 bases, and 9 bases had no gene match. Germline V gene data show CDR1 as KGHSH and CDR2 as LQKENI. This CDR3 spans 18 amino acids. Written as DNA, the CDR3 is TGTGCCAGCTCACCAATTCCGGGACTAGGGAAGAACACCGGGGAGCTGTTTTTT. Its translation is CASSPIPGLGKNTGELFF. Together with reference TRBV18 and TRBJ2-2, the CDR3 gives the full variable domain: NAGVMQNPRHLVRRRGQEARLRCSPMKGHSHVYWYRQLPEEGLKFMVYLQKENIIDESGMPKERFSAEFPKEGPSILRIQQVVRGDSAAYFCASSPIPGLGKNTGELFFGEGSRLTVL.

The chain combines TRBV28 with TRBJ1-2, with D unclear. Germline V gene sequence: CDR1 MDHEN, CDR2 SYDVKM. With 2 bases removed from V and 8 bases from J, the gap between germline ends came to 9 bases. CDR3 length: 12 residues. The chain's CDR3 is CASSLPVLGYTF. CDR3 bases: TGTGCCAGCAGTTTACCTGTGCTCGGCTACACCTTC.

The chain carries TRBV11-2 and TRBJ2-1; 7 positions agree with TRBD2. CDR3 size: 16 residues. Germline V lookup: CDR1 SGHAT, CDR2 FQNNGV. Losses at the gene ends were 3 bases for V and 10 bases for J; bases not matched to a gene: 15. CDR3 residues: CASSLGLAAGREEQFF. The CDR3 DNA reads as TGTGCCAGCAGCTTGGGCCTAGCGGCGGGGCGGGAGGAGCAGTTCTTC.

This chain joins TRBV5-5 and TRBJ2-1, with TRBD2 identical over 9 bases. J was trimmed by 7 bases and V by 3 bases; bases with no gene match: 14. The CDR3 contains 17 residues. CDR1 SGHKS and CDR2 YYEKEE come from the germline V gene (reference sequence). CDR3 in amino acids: CASSSLGIAGVANEQFF. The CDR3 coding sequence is TGTGCCAGCAGCTCCCTAGGAATAGCGGGAGTTGCAAATGAGCAGTTCTTC.

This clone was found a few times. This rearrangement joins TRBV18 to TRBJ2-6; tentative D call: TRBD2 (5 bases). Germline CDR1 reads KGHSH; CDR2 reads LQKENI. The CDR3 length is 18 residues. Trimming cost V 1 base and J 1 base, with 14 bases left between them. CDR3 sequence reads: CASSPQEGIRSGANVLTF. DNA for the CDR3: TGTGCCAGCTCACCACAAGAGGGTATAAGGTCTGGGGCCAACGTCCTGACTTTC.

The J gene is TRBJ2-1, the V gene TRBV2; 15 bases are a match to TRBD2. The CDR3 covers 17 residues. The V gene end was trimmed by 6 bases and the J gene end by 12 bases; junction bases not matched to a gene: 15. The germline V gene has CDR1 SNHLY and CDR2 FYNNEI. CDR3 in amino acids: CASRAEPGLAGGPGQFF. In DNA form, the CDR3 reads TGTGCCAGCAGAGCCGAACCGGGACTAGCGGGAGGACCGGGGCAGTTCTTC.

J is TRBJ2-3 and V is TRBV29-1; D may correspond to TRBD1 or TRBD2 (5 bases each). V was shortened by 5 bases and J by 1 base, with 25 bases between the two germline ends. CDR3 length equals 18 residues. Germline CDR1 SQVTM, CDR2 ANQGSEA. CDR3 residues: CSVSSPAGSGRGTDTQYF. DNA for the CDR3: TGCAGCGTTTCATCCCCGGCAGGGAGTGGGCGAGGCACAGATACGCAGTATTTT.

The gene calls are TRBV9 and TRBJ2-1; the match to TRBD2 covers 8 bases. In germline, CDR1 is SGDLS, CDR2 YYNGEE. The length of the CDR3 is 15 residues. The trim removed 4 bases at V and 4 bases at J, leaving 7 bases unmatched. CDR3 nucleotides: TGTGCCAGCAGCCCACTGGCGGGAGGTTACAATGAGCAGTTCTTC. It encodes CASSPLAGGYNEQFF.

The CDR3 nucleotides are TGTGCCAGCAGTTTATTACAGGAGCCCTTGTATTTT. Translated: CASSLLQEPLYF. The rearrangement links TRBV28 to TRBJ2-3; perhaps TRBD1 as D (5 bases). The germline gives CDR1 MDHEN, CDR2 SYDVKM. V was cut by 1 base and J by 14 bases, with 13 bases left in between. The CDR3 is 12 residues long.

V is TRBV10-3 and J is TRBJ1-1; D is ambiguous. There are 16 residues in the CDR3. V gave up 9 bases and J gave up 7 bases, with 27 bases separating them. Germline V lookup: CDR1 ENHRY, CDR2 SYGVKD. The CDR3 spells CAISLDHGVGRYEAFF. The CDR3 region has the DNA TGTGCCATATCCCTAGATCATGGGGTAGGGCGATATGAAGCTTTCTTT.

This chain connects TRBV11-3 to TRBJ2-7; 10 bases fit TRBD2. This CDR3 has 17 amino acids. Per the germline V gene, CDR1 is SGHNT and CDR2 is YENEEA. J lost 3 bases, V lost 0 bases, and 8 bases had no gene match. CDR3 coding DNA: TGTGCCAGCAGCTTAGATCAAGCTAGCGGGGGTAGCTACGAGCAGTACGTC. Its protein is CASSLDQASGGSYEQYV.

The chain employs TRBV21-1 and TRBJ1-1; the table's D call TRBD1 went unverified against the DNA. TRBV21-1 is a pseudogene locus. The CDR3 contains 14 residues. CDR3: CASSKAQGPPEAFF. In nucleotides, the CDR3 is TGTGCCAGCAGCAAAGCCCAGGGCCCCCCTGAAGCTTTCTTT.

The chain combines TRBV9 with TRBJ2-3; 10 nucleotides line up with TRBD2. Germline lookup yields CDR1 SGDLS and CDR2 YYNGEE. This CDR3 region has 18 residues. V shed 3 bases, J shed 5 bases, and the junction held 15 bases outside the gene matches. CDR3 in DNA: TGTGCCAGCAGCGCTCGGGAGGGTAGCGGGGGGATCTTAGATACGCAGTATTTT. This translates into CASSAREGSGGILDTQYF.

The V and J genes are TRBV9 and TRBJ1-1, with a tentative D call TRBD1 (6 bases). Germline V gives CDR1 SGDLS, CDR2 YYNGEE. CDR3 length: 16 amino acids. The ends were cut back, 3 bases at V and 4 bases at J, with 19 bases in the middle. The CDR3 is CASSASSQGWGTEAFF. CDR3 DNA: TGTGCCAGCAGCGCGTCATCACAGGGATGGGGCACTGAAGCTTTCTTT.

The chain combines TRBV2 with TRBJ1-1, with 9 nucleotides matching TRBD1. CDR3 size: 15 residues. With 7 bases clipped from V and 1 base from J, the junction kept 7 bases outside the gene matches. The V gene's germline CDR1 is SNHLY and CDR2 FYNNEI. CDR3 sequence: CASTPQGARNTEAFF. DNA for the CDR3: TGTGCCAGCACTCCACAGGGGGCGCGGAACACTGAAGCTTTCTTT.

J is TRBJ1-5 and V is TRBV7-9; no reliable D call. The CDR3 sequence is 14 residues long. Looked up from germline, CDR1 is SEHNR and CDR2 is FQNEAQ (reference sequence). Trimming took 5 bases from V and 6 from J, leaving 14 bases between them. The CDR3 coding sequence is TGTGCCAGCAGCCCTACAGAGGCCGGTCAGCCCCAGCATTTT. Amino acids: CASSPTEAGQPQHF.

CDR3 nucleotides: TGCGCCAGCAGCCAAGGGACGGGAGGGCCGGTAGAGACCCAGTACTTC. This gives the protein CASSQGTGGPVETQYF. The chain links TRBV4-1 to TRBJ2-5, with 8 positions matching TRBD2. The CDR3 length is 16 residues. Germline values: CDR1 MGHRA, CDR2 YSYEKL. V lost 1 base and J lost 4; bases outside the gene matches: 8.

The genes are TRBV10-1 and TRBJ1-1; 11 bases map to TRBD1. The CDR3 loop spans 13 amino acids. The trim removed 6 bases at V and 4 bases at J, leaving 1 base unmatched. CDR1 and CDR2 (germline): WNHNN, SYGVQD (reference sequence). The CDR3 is CASRGQGATEAFF. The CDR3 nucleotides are TGCGCCAGCAGAGGACAGGGGGCCACTGAAGCTTTCTTT.